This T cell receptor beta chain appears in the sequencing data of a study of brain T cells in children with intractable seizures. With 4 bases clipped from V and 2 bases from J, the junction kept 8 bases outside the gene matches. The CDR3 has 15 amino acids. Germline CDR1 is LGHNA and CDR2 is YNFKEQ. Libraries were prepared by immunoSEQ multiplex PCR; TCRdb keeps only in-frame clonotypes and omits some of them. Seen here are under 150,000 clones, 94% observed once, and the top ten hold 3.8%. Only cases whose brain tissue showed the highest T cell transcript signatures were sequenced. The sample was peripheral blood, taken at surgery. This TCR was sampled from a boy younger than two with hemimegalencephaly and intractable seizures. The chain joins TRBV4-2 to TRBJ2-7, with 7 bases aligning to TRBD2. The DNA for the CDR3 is TGTGCCAGCAGCCGGGACCTAGCGGCAGCCTACGAGCAGTACTTC. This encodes CASSRDLAAAYEQYF.